Here is one T cell receptor (beta chain) with its context. What it binds is unknown. The data derive from a study of cytomegalovirus exposure and HLA in healthy donors. V dropped 3 bases and J dropped 5; count of bases not matched to a gene: 10. The CDR3 spans 16 residues. Germline CDR1 LNHNV, CDR2 YYDKDF (reference sequence). Study-level results: Most TCR sequences were rare, but some public TCRs occurred in many donors. Researchers catalogued 150 or so TCR beta chains as cytomegalovirus-associated. The classifier reportedly diagnosed cytomegalovirus status with high sensitivity and specificity.

TCRdb keeps only in-frame clones here, not all; method: immunoSEQ multiplex PCR. Among more than 200,000 clones listed, about 90% were seen once. The sequence was obtained from a man in his late teens or twenties in good health and CMV-seropositive. Sequenced input: PBMCs. This chain joins TRBV15 and TRBJ2-3; TRBD1 agrees at 8 bases. The CDR3 region has the DNA TGTGCCACCAGCAGCCCCCAAATTGGGACAGGAGATACGCAGTATTTT. Translation gives CATSSPQIGTGDTQYF.